This T cell receptor beta chain was captured by sequencing in a study of post-analysis software for immune sequencing data. Study-wide background: Courses of disease covered relapsing-remitting, secondary progressive and progressive-relapsing multiple sclerosis. General study points: Patients carried roughly 5 TRBV segments more frequently than controls did, and TRBV5-6, TRBV5-1 and TRBV20-1 were among them. Samples made in the same batch grouped tightly together by F measure.

Tagging with unique molecular identifiers was a feature of the TCR beta cDNA libraries. TCRdb passed the PCR reads through MiXCR, listing each CDR3 protein once. The repertoire holds 550,000 to 700,000 distinct CDR3 sequences, with 44% as singletons. The CDR3 is made up of 16 amino acids. The germline V gene encodes CDR1 SGHKS and CDR2 YYEKEE (reference sequence). V lost 3 bases, J lost 0 bases, and 2 bases stayed unmatched. In regard to this clonotype: Its target is not known. A read error may be the cause here, since a much bigger clone is one base away.

J is TRBJ2-5 and V is TRBV5-5, with 13 bases matching TRBD2. Sequenced: blood. The clonotype comes from a girl aged 5 to 17 with multiple sclerosis. CDR3 DNA sequence: TGTGCCAGCAGCTCAGGACTAGCGGGGGACCAAGAGACCCAGTACTTC. It yields the protein CASSSGLAGDQETQYF.